These T cell receptor beta chains were read from a single sample in a study of CD8 T cell repertoires and HIV-1 epitope variants. The data were produced by immunoSEQ multiplex PCR, yet TCRdb's version contains in-frame clones alone and is incomplete. Among 6,000 or so clones listed, around two thirds were seen once. Their specific antigens are unknown. The sample consisted of cultured CD8+ T cells derived from PBMCs. The receptors shown here come from a male donor with HIV. Both conserved end residues are part of each CDR3. Each record gives: clone size, V gene, J gene, D gene, CDR3 protein, CDR3 DNA. A D gene is named only where the DNA matches it firmly. Only some rows state a clone size, as once, few, many or a class for expanded clones.

.,TRBV4-3,TRBJ1-1,TRBD1,CASSQDHDRVTEAFF,TGCGCCAGCAGCCAAGACCACGACAGGGTGACTGAAGCTTTCTTT
.,TRBV27,TRBJ2-7,.,CASSLSQGTLSYEQYF,TGTGCCAGCAGTTTATCCCAGGGTACTCTGAGCTACGAGCAGTACTTC
.,TRBV10-3,TRBJ2-7,.,CATLPWVEAHEQYF,TGTGCCACACTCCCGTGGGTTGAAGCGCACGAGCAGTACTTC
.,TRBV10-2,TRBJ1-1,.,CASSPGGTEAFF,TGCGCCAGCAGCCCCGGGGGGACTGAAGCTTTCTTT
.,TRBV7-3,TRBJ2-1,TRBD1,CASSTGGQGYNEQFF,TGTGCCAGCAGCACAGGGGGACAGGGGTACAATGAGCAGTTCTTC
.,TRBV5-3,TRBJ2-6,.,CARSFSGANVLTF,TGTGCCAGAAGCTTTTCCGGGGCCAACGTCCTGACTTTC
.,TRBV5-6,TRBJ2-5,.,CASSLGAQETQYF,TGTGCCAGCAGCCTCGGGGCGCAAGAGACCCAGTACTTC
.,TRBV29-1,TRBJ1-5,.,CSVGGGIDRSNQPQHF,TGCAGCGTTGGGGGGGGGATCGACAGGAGCAATCAGCCCCAGCATTTT
.,TRBV29-1,TRBJ2-2,TRBD1,CSAGTGTGELFF,TGCAGCGCCGGGACAGGAACCGGGGAGCTGTTTTTT
.,TRBV29-1,TRBJ2-3,.,CSVERGVSDTQYF,TGCAGCGTTGAACGTGGGGTTTCAGATACGCAGTATTTT
.,TRBV9,TRBJ2-7,.,CASSQVGGPSYEQYF,TGTGCCAGCAGCCAAGTAGGGGGGCCCTCCTACGAGCAGTACTTC
.,TRBV4-3,TRBJ1-3,.,CASSQESSGAGNTIYF,TGCGCCAGCAGCCAAGAATCATCGGGCGCGGGAAACACCATATATTTT
.,TRBV6-1,TRBJ1-2,.,CASSGQKGINYGYTF,TGTGCCAGCAGTGGTCAGAAAGGGATTAACTATGGCTACACCTTC
.,TRBV27,TRBJ1-2,.,CASSLLGGYYGYTF,TGTGCCAGCAGTTTACTTGGGGGGTACTATGGCTACACCTTC
few,TRBV9,TRBJ2-2,.,CASSEGFWNTGELFF,TGTGCCAGCTCGGAAGGGTTCTGGAACACCGGGGAGCTGTTTTTT
.,TRBV6-5,TRBJ1-2,.,CASSYSGGTNYGYTF,TGTGCCAGCAGTTACTCGGGGGGTACCAACTATGGCTACACCTTC
.,TRBV11-1,TRBJ2-7,TRBD2,CASSLTSTSGGPSGEQYF,TGTGCCAGCAGTCTCACATCGACTAGCGGGGGGCCTTCTGGCGAGCAGTACTTC
few,TRBV19,TRBJ2-1,.,CASSHGGLNEQFF,TGTGCCAGTAGTCACGGGGGCCTCAATGAGCAGTTCTTC
.,TRBV6-1,TRBJ2-7,TRBD1,CASSRDSRSYEQYF,TGTGCCAGCAGCCGGGACAGCCGTTCCTACGAGCAGTACTTC
.,TRBV6-6,TRBJ1-1,TRBD1,CASRGGRENTEAFF,TGTGCCAGCAGAGGGGGCAGGGAGAACACTGAAGCTTTCTTT
.,TRBV19,TRBJ2-1,TRBD2,CASTVGTSGRRGRPYNEQFF,TGTGCCAGTACCGTGGGGACTAGCGGGAGGAGGGGGCGACCCTACAATGAGCAGTTCTTC
.,TRBV5-1,TRBJ2-5,TRBD2,CASSLSGTSGGETQYF,TGCGCCAGCAGCTTATCCGGGACTAGCGGGGGTGAGACCCAGTACTTC
once,TRBV19,TRBJ2-7,TRBD1,CASTSGQGRNEQYF,TGTGCCAGTACCTCGGGACAGGGGAGGAACGAGCAGTACTTC
.,TRBV2,TRBJ1-4,.,CASSDGVANEKLFF,TGTGCCAGCAGTGACGGGGTGGCTAATGAAAAACTGTTTTTT
.,TRBV14,TRBJ2-7,.,CASSQDWGGGSYEQYF,TGTGCCAGCAGCCAAGATTGGGGAGGGGGTTCCTACGAGCAGTACTTC
once,TRBV18,TRBJ1-1,.,CASSPFQGSAEAFF,TGCGCCAGCTCACCATTTCAGGGGTCGGCTGAAGCTTTCTTT
.,TRBV18,TRBJ2-7,.,CASSTEEGVYEQYF,TGTGCCAGCTCAACCGAAGAAGGGGTCTACGAGCAGTACTTC
.,TRBV7-9,TRBJ2-5,TRBD1,CASSLGTGDPETQYF,TGTGCCAGCAGCTTAGGGACAGGGGATCCGGAGACCCAGTACTTC
.,TRBV5-6,TRBJ2-2,.,CASSLDLKRYTGELFF,TGTGCCAGCAGCTTGGATTTGAAACGATACACCGGGGAGCTGTTTTTT
few,TRBV19,TRBJ1-2,.,CASRLNYGYTF,TGTGCCAGTAGGTTGAACTATGGCTACACCTTC
.,TRBV6-6,TRBJ1-4,.,CASTLLRVGEKLFF,TGTGCCAGCACCTTGTTGAGGGTGGGTGAAAAACTGTTTTTT
.,TRBV29-1,TRBJ2-1,TRBD1,CSVNDGQGSYNEQFF,TGCAGCGTTAACGACGGACAGGGGAGCTACAATGAGCAGTTCTTC
.,TRBV5-1,TRBJ1-1,.,CASAGATTEAFF,TGCGCCAGCGCAGGGGCAACCACTGAAGCTTTCTTT
.,TRBV5-4,TRBJ2-7,.,CASSLDHEQYF,TGTGCCAGCAGCTTGGACCACGAGCAGTACTTC
.,TRBV5-4,TRBJ1-4,.,CASSRGQGRNEKLFF,TGTGCCAGCAGCCGCGGCCAGGGCCGCAATGAAAAACTGTTTTTT
few,TRBV5-5,TRBJ1-1,TRBD1,CASSRTGDTEAFF,TGTGCCAGCAGTCGGACAGGGGACACTGAAGCTTTCTTT
once,TRBV29-1,TRBJ2-2,TRBD2,CSVDKSLADSNTGELFF,TGCAGCGTTGATAAGTCCCTAGCGGATTCGAACACCGGGGAGCTGTTTTTT
once,TRBV30,TRBJ2-2,.,CAWTTSYTGELFF,TGTGCCTGGACAACGTCGTACACCGGGGAGCTGTTTTTT
.,TRBV6-1,TRBJ1-1,.,CASSEWVGDFEAFF,TGTGCCAGCAGTGAATGGGTCGGAGATTTTGAAGCTTTCTTT
.,TRBV5-5,TRBJ1-4,TRBD1,CASSPDRVPNEKLFF,TGTGCCAGCAGCCCGGACAGGGTACCTAATGAAAAACTGTTTTTT
.,TRBV29-1,TRBJ2-5,TRBD2,CSVEGVASGGSGETQYF,TGCAGCGTTGAAGGGGTCGCTAGCGGGGGGTCAGGAGAGACCCAGTACTTC
.,TRBV6-6,TRBJ2-5,TRBD1,CASSYGRTGLETQYF,TGTGCCAGCAGTTACGGGAGGACAGGGCTAGAGACCCAGTACTTC
medium-sized,TRBV29-1,TRBJ2-1,TRBD2,CSVRQLAGVGNEQFF,TGCAGCGTTCGTCAACTAGCGGGAGTGGGCAATGAGCAGTTCTTC
few,TRBV10-3,TRBJ2-1,TRBD2,CAISESTAGGSYNEQFF,TGTGCCATCAGTGAGTCGACGGCGGGGGGCTCCTACAATGAGCAGTTCTTC
.,TRBV7-6,TRBJ2-6,TRBD1,CASSLLTGALSGANVLTF,TGTGCCAGCAGCTTATTGACAGGGGCCCTCTCTGGGGCCAACGTCCTGACTTTC
.,TRBV6-4,TRBJ2-3,TRBD2,CASSDSGTSGADTQYF,TGTGCCAGCAGTGACTCCGGGACTAGCGGGGCAGATACGCAGTATTTT
.,TRBV19,TRBJ1-1,.,CASRIGNTEAFF,TGTGCCAGTAGGATCGGGAACACTGAAGCTTTCTTT